The text below deals with one T cell receptor (beta chain). Its antigen remains unknown. V shed 6 bases, J shed 12 bases, and the junction held 10 bases outside the gene matches. The CDR3 loop spans 13 amino acids. Germline values: CDR1 LNHDA, CDR2 SQIVND (reference sequence). TCRdb used MiXCR to reprocess the RT-PCR reads, holding one entry per CDR3 protein. The sample lists 710,000 or so distinct CDR3 sequences, more than 15% occurring once. The data derive from a study of response to subunit inactivated influenza vaccine. Notes on the study in general: The authors put forward the suggestion that each seasonal influenza vaccination may bring in only a limited number of new T cells.

The chain uses TRBV19 and TRBJ2-1, with 8 positions matching TRBD2. The clonotype was recovered from a man aged 45-65 years who received an inactivated influenza vaccine. Sample: PBMCs from blood, taken 11 to 12 days after vaccination. CDR3 nucleotide sequence: TGTGCCAGTAGATCGGGGGGGGAGTTGGTGCAGTTCTTC. This gives the protein CASRSGGELVQFF.